Below, one TCR beta chain is given with its context. The antigen remains unidentified. The data originate from a study of cytomegalovirus exposure and HLA in healthy donors. Whole-study results and caveats: Relative to the approximately 700-donor mean, N-insertions were reportedly fewer in an Asian-associated ancestry cluster in a later analysis.

The germline CDR1 and CDR2 sequences are SGHRS and YFSETQ. This CDR3 region has 16 residues. V lost 0 bases and J lost 1, with 13 bases in between. Vbeta (60) and Jbeta (13) primers were used in the PCR. This table comes from immunoSEQ multiplex PCR, and its TCRdb copy is limited to in-frame clones, with some not included. The table lists under 150,000 clones, approximately 81% of them singletons. This receptor was taken from a man younger than 35 in good health and CMV-seronegative. This sequence joins TRBV5-1 and TRBJ1-2; D is perhaps TRBD1 (6 bases). The sequenced sample was PBMCs. For the CDR3, the DNA is TGCGCCAGCAGCTTGGACCGGACAGCAAATAACTATGGCTACACCTTC. Translating it yields CASSLDRTANNYGYTF.